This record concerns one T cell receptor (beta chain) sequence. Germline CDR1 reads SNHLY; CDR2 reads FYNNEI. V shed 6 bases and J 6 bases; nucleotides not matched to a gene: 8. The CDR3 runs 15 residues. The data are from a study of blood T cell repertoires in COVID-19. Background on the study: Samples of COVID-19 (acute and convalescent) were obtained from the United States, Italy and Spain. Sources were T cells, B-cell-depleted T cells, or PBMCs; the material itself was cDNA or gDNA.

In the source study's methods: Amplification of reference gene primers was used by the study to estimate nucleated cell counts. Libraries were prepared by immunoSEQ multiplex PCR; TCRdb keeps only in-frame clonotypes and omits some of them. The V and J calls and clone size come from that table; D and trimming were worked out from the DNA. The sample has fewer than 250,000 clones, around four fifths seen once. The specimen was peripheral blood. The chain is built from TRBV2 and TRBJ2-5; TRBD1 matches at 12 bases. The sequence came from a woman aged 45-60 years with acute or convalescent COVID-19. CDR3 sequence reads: CASSDGTGGWKTQYF. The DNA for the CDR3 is TGTGCCAGCAGCGACGGGACAGGGGGCTGGAAGACCCAGTACTTC.